This TCR beta chain derives from a study of T-cell memory formation after mild COVID-19. Points from the study as a whole: That cross-reactive memory joined was suggested by some responding clones appearing in pre-infection memory.

A single record per CDR3 protein comes from TCRdb applying MiXCR to the 5' RACE reads. Here the sample spans 560,000 or so distinct CDR3 sequences, around 16% being singletons. The sample holds a few counts of this clonotype. Its antigen is unknown. The CDR3 sequence is 12 residues long. Germline-derived CDR1 and CDR2 are MGHRA and YSYEKL. Trimming pared 0 bases from V and 10 bases from J, leaving 7 bases between. This chain links TRBV4-1 with TRBJ2-1, with D tentatively TRBD1 (5 bases). The receptor comes from an adult woman who had mild COVID-19 (a few samples of this study predate the infection). Cell type and time point are not known. The sequenced sample consisted of PBMCs or a T cell subset sorted from them (not recorded which). DNA of the CDR3: TGCGCCAGCAGCCAAGATCAGGGCGAGCAGTTCTTC. Residues: CASSQDQGEQFF.